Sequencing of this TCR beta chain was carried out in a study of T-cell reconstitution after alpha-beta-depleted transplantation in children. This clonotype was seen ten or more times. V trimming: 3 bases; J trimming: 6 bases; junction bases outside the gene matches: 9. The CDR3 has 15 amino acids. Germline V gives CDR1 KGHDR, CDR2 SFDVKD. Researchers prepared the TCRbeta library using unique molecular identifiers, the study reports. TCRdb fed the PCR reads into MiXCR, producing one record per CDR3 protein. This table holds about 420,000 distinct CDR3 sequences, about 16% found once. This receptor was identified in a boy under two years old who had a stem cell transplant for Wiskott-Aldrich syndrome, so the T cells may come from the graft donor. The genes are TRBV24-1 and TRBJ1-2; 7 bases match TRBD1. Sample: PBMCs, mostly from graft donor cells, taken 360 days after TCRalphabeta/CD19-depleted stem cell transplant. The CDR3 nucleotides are TGTGCCACCAGTGATGCCGGGACAGCGAGGGATGGCTACACCTTC. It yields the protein CATSDAGTARDGYTF.